This T cell receptor (beta chain) came from a study of beta chain features in type 1 diabetes. The CDR3 is made up of 14 amino acids. Germline V gene data show CDR1 as MDHEN and CDR2 as SYDVKM. This clone has just a few counts. The sequenced template was cDNA made from the entire isolated RNA. Some clones are missing from TCRdb's copy, which holds only in-frame ones; the method was immunoSEQ multiplex PCR. The sample has about 360,000 clones; about 12% are singletons. Sequenced input: naive CD4+ T cells from blood. The chain employs TRBV28 and TRBJ2-5, with 9 bases aligning to TRBD1. The end of the DNA fits TRBJ2-7 better, so the J call may be wrong. The sequence came from a man aged 18 to 30 in good health. In DNA, the CDR3 is TGTGCCAGCAGTTTAGGGACAGGGTCCTACGAGCAGTACTTC. This sequence encodes CASSLGTGSYEQYF.